The 21 T cell receptor beta chains given below trace back to one sample, sequenced in a study of T cells after yellow fever vaccination. TCRdb re-called the 5' RACE reads with MiXCR, one entry per CDR3 protein. Of 96,000 or so distinct CDR3 sequences listed, about 8.4% are singletons. The specimen was CD8+ T cells not binding an NS4B(214-222) dextramer, sorted from PBMCs, collected roughly 15 days after the first yellow fever vaccination. The receptors stem from a man younger than 35 who received the YFV17D yellow fever vaccine.

J is TRBJ2-7 and V is TRBV20-1, with TRBD1 identical over 10 bases. Germline values: CDR1 DFQATT, CDR2 SNEGSKA (reference sequence). This CDR3 has 14 amino acids. Trimming at V came to 1 base and at J to 6 bases, leaving 6 bases not matched to a gene. The CDR3 DNA sequence: TGCAGTGCTAGAGCCGGGGACAGGGGCGGCGAGCAGTACTTC. Translated, it gives CSARAGDRGGEQYF.

This CDR3 reads CASSQASGGLSNEQFF. CDR3 coding DNA: TGCGCCAGCAGCCAGGCTAGCGGGGGGCTTTCTAATGAGCAGTTCTTC. The chain is built from TRBV4-3 and TRBJ2-1; 11 bases align to TRBD2. CDR3 size: 16 residues. Germline V CDR1 and CDR2: LGHNA, YSLEER. V shed 3 bases and J 7 bases; nucleotides not matched to a gene: 8.

The chain recombines TRBV7-9 with TRBJ1-1; D may be TRBD1 (6 bases). The CDR3 length is 15 residues. V was pared by 5 bases and J by 4 bases, with 17 bases between. Germline loops: CDR1 SEHNR, CDR2 FQNEAQ (reference sequence). The CDR3 is CASSLEGTSGTEAFF. DNA of the CDR3: TGTGCCAGCAGCCTAGAAGGGACATCGGGCACTGAAGCTTTCTTT.

The rearrangement uses TRBV6-2 or TRBV6-3 and TRBJ2-7; no definite D call. The CDR3 extends over 15 amino acids. The germline V gene has CDR1 MNHEY and CDR2 SVGEGT. V gave up 7 bases and J gave up 2 bases, with 18 bases separating them. In DNA form, the CDR3 reads TGTGCCAGCAAACGCCCCACCGAATCACCCTACGAGCAGTACTTC. Its translation is CASKRPTESPYEQYF.

The rearrangement links TRBV6-5 to TRBJ1-5, with D unclear. V lost 1 base, J lost 9 bases, and 10 bases lay in between. Germline V gene sequence: CDR1 MNHEY, CDR2 SVGAGI. CDR3 length: 13 residues. Here the CDR3 reads CASSYYLAGPQHF. The CDR3 bases are TGTGCCAGCAGTTACTACCTCGCCGGGCCCCAGCATTTT.

This clonotype has a handful of counts. V gene TRBV15 combines with J gene TRBJ2-5, with D possibly being TRBD1 or TRBD2 (7 bases each). The V end was cut by 3 bases, the J end by 2 bases, with 22 bases between. CDR3 length: 18 amino acids. The V gene's germline CDR1 is LNHNV and CDR2 YYDKDF (reference sequence). CDR3 sequence: CATSSTGARGPRQETQYF. CDR3 DNA sequence: TGTGCCACCAGCAGTACAGGGGCGCGGGGGCCCCGTCAAGAGACCCAGTACTTC. Full variable domain (rest looked up from reference TRBV15 and TRBJ2-5): DAMVIQNPRYQVTQFGKPVTLSCSQTLNHNVMYWYQQKSSQAPKLLFHYYDKDFNNEADTPDNFQSRRPNTSFCFLDIRSPGLGDTAMYLCATSSTGARGPRQETQYFGPGTRLLVL.

Many counts were recorded for this clonotype. The chain has TRBV7-6 and TRBJ2-1, with TRBD2 identical over 9 bases. CDR3 length: 14 residues. With V trimmed by 5 bases and J by 4 bases, 3 bases remained unmatched. Germline values: CDR1 SGHVS, CDR2 FNYEAQ. DNA of the CDR3: TGTGCCAGCAGCGCTAGCGGGATATACAATGAGCAGTTCTTC. Protein: CASSASGIYNEQFF.

The chain uses TRBV7-9 and TRBJ1-4, with D tentatively TRBD1 (5 bases). V was clipped by 2 bases and J by 0 bases, with 10 bases between them. The length of the CDR3 is 16 residues. From germline, CDR1 is SEHNR and CDR2 FQNEAQ (reference sequence). CDR3 in amino acids: CASSLTRGATNEKLFF. The CDR3 DNA reads as TGTGCCAGCAGCTTAACCCGGGGGGCAACTAATGAAAAACTGTTTTTT.

This clonotype was seen many times. This sequence joins TRBV27 and TRBJ1-1; D is undetermined. With 3 bases removed from V and 7 bases from J, the gap between germline ends came to 12 bases. The CDR3 length is 13 residues. The germline CDR1 and CDR2 sequences are MNHEY and SMNVEV (reference sequence). The DNA of the CDR3 is TGTGCCAGCAGTTTTCTACTAGGCGATGAAGCTTTCTTT. It translates to CASSFLLGDEAFF.

The genes are TRBV4-2 and TRBJ2-6; 8 nucleotides align to TRBD1. V trimming: 8 bases; J trimming: 3 bases; junction bases outside the gene matches: 12. Germline CDR1 reads LGHNA; CDR2 reads YNFKEQ. This CDR3 has 17 amino acids. The CDR3 region is CASGSRRDRYGANVLTF. CDR3 DNA: TGTGCCAGCGGCTCCCGCCGGGACAGGTATGGGGCCAACGTCCTGACTTTC.

The chain employs TRBV6-2 or TRBV6-3 and TRBJ2-5; D assignment may be TRBD1 or TRBD2 (6 bases each). The germline V and J ends were trimmed by 2 bases and 5 bases, with 15 bases remaining between them. Germline values: CDR1 MNHEY, CDR2 SVGEGT. The CDR3 runs 15 residues. The CDR3 reads CASSYARGPWETQYF. The CDR3 DNA reads as TGTGCCAGCAGTTACGCCCGGGGGCCCTGGGAGACCCAGTACTTC.

This clonotype is judged medium-sized. The chain joins TRBV29-1 to TRBJ1-1; D is unresolved. The CDR3 runs to 12 residues. Germline CDR1 SQVTM, CDR2 ANQGSEA. Trimming shortened V by 3 bases and J by 6 bases, and 11 bases separated the two germline ends. The CDR3 is CSVDAGNAEAFF. Here the CDR3 DNA reads TGCAGCGTTGATGCGGGCAACGCTGAAGCTTTCTTT.

The chain recombines TRBV7-3 with TRBJ2-7; TRBD1 might be the D (6 bases). Germline values: CDR1 SGHTA, CDR2 FQGTGA. This CDR3 has 11 amino acids. V shed 5 bases and J shed 5 bases, with 7 bases lying between them. For the CDR3, the DNA is TGTGCCAGCAGCACAGGGAACGAGCAGTACTTC. It codes for CASSTGNEQYF.

This chain joins TRBV12-3 or TRBV12-4 and TRBJ1-2, with D perhaps matching TRBD1 (5 bases). The V gene lost 6 bases and the J gene lost 3 bases, with 14 bases spanning the gap. This CDR3 has 14 amino acids. The chain's CDR3 is CASRLTTEYYGYTF. The DNA for the CDR3 is TGTGCCAGCAGACTCACGACAGAATACTATGGCTACACCTTC.

This clonotype was observed many times. The V and J genes are TRBV27 and TRBJ1-5, with TRBD1 matching 8 bases. CDR1 and CDR2 (germline): MNHEY, SMNVEV (reference sequence). V gave up 5 bases and J gave up 0 bases; unmatched junction bases: 6. This CDR3 region has 16 residues. Written as DNA, the CDR3 is TGTGCCAGCAGTGCTCACAGGGGGGATAGCAATCAGCCCCAGCATTTT. Its protein is CASSAHRGDSNQPQHF.

This clonotype has more than one count but fewer than ten. The chain carries TRBV12-3 or TRBV12-4 and TRBJ1-5, with D unclear. The CDR3 consists of 13 residues. V was trimmed by 6 bases and J by 6 bases, leaving 12 bases between them. The chain's CDR3 is CASRFGASQPQHF. The CDR3 bases are TGTGCCAGCAGGTTCGGAGCGAGTCAGCCCCAGCATTTT.

This clonotype occurred a few times. J is TRBJ1-6 and V is TRBV7-2, with a weak D call TRBD1 (6 bases). The CDR3 totals 15 residues. V lost 2 bases, J lost 7 bases, and 12 bases lay in between. Germline CDR1 SGHTA, CDR2 FQGNSA. Here the CDR3 DNA reads TGTGCCAGCAGCTTATGGTCCGGGGGCAATTCACCCCTCCACTTT. This sequence encodes CASSLWSGGNSPLHF.

This clonotype was found many times. The chain employs TRBV11-2 and TRBJ2-1; either TRBD1 or TRBD2 may supply D (5 bases each). In germline, CDR1 is SGHAT, CDR2 FQNNGV. This CDR3 has 15 amino acids. V lost 0 bases and J lost 1, with 7 bases in between. The CDR3 DNA reads TGTGCCAGCAGCTTAGAATGGGGGTCCTACAATGAGCAGTTCTTC. It translates to CASSLEWGSYNEQFF.

In this sample, this clonotype turned up a few times. CDR3 sequence reads: CASSLAFGLAGRETQYF. In DNA, the CDR3 is TGCGCCAGCAGCTTGGCGTTCGGACTAGCGGGGAGAGAGACCCAGTACTTC. This chain connects TRBV5-1 to TRBJ2-5, with 12 bases identical to TRBD2. Germline-derived CDR1 and CDR2 are SGHRS and YFSETQ. The V gene end was trimmed by 0 bases and the J gene end by 4 bases; junction bases not matched to a gene: 7. The CDR3 contains 17 residues.

This clonotype was found a few times. This sequence joins TRBV7-9 and TRBJ2-1; no clear D. The CDR3 runs 15 residues. Germline assignment: CDR1 SEHNR and CDR2 FQNEAQ (reference sequence). V lost 5 bases and J 2 bases, leaving 13 bases between the germline ends. CDR3 coding DNA: TGTGCCAGCAGCCTAAACGCCGACGCCTACAATGAGCAGTTCTTC. This encodes CASSLNADAYNEQFF.

The chain employs TRBV4-1 and TRBJ2-7; a possible D gene is TRBD1 (6 bases). The germline V and J ends were trimmed by 0 bases and 7 bases, with 16 bases remaining between them. The V gene's germline CDR1 is MGHRA and CDR2 YSYEKL. CDR3 length: 15 amino acids. The CDR3 is CASSQEVNRAFEQYF. DNA for the CDR3: TGCGCCAGCAGCCAAGAGGTGAACAGGGCTTTTGAGCAGTACTTC.